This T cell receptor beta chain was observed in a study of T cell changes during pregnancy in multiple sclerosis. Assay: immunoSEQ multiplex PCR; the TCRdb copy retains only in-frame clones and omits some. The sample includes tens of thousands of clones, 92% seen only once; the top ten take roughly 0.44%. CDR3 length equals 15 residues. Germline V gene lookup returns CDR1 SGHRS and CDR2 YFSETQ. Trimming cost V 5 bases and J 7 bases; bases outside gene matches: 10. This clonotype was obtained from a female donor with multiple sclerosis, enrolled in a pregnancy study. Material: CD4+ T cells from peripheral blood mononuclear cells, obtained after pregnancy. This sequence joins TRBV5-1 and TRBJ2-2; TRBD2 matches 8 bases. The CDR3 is CASRESGRGGGELFF. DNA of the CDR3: TGCGCCAGCAGAGAGAGCGGGAGAGGAGGCGGGGAGCTGTTTTTT.